These 15 T cell receptor beta chains were sequenced from one sample in a study of blood T cell repertoires in COVID-19. Repertoires were generated with immunoSEQ multiplex PCR, while TCRdb's copy carries only in-frame clones and drops some. The sample yields some 140,000 clones, just under 85% seen once. The source material was peripheral blood. The receptors were gathered from a woman older than 75 with acute or convalescent COVID-19.

The rearrangement uses TRBV11-1 and TRBJ2-3; 7 nucleotides line up with TRBD1. Germline V CDR1 and CDR2: SGHAT, FQDESV (reference sequence). The CDR3 runs 13 residues. V lost 1 base and J lost 5; bases outside the gene matches: 0. This chain's CDR3 is CASSLDRGDTQYF. In nucleotides, the CDR3 is TGTGCCAGCAGCTTAGACAGGGGAGATACGCAGTATTTT.

The chain links TRBV28 to TRBJ1-2; TRBD1 might be the D (6 bases). The CDR3 spans 12 residues. With 4 bases removed from V and 6 bases from J, the gap between germline ends came to 9 bases. The germline gives CDR1 MDHEN, CDR2 SYDVKM. The chain's CDR3 is CASSWGHNGYTF. CDR3 nucleotides: TGTGCCAGCAGTTGGGGACACAATGGCTACACCTTC.

The chain carries TRBV7-8 and TRBJ2-5; D remains ambiguous. CDR1 and CDR2 from the germline V gene are SGHVS and FQNEAQ. The ends were cut back, 5 bases at V and 3 bases at J, with 13 bases in the middle. This CDR3 region has 14 residues. CDR3 sequence reads: CASSPWQAEETQYF. The DNA for the CDR3 is TGTGCCAGCAGCCCTTGGCAGGCCGAAGAGACCCAGTACTTC. The full variable domain, in which reference TRBV7-8 and TRBJ2-5 provide the parts outside the CDR3, is GAGVSQSPRYKVAKRGQDVALRCDPISGHVSLFWYQQALGQGPEFLTYFQNEAQLDKSGLPSDRFFAERPEGSVSTLKIQRTQQEDSAVYLCASSPWQAEETQYFGPGTRLLVL.

The J gene is TRBJ1-1, the V gene TRBV6-2 or TRBV6-3, with 7 bases that match TRBD1. The CDR3 covers 14 residues. J lost 4 bases, V lost 5 bases, and 7 bases had no gene match. CDR1 and CDR2 (germline): MNHEY, SVGEGT. The CDR3 is CASSKLQGPTEAFF. The CDR3 region has the DNA TGTGCCAGCAGTAAGTTACAGGGGCCCACTGAAGCTTTCTTT.

V gene TRBV30 combines with J gene TRBJ2-7; 9 nucleotides align to TRBD1. The CDR3 runs 15 residues. Losses at the gene ends were 4 bases for V and 3 bases for J; bases not matched to a gene: 10. Per germline, CDR1 GTSNPN and CDR2 SVGIG (reference sequence). CDR3 protein: CAWKGHRQGGYEQYF. Written as DNA, the CDR3 is TGTGCCTGGAAGGGCCACCGACAGGGGGGCTACGAGCAGTACTTC.

This rearrangement joins TRBV30 to TRBJ2-7; no clear D. V was trimmed by 1 base and J by 6 bases, leaving 10 bases between them. The CDR3 runs to 12 residues. CDR1 and CDR2 from the germline V gene are GTSNPN and SVGIG (reference sequence). CDR3 protein: CAWSGLSTEQYF. The CDR3 DNA reads as TGTGCCTGGAGTGGACTGTCCACCGAGCAGTACTTC.

The V gene is TRBV7-3, the J gene TRBJ1-2; the D is unclear. Germline-derived CDR1 and CDR2 are SGHTA and FQGTGA. The CDR3 is made up of 13 amino acids. The germline V and J ends were trimmed by 0 bases and 7 bases, with 9 bases remaining between them. The CDR3 DNA follows: TGTGCCAGCAGCTTAACGAGAGGGTCTGGCTACACCTTC. This translates into CASSLTRGSGYTF.

CDR3 bases: TGTGCCAGCAGCCACCGGGACAGAGTCTACGAGCAGTACTTC. Translated: CASSHRDRVYEQYF. The chain uses TRBV7-8 and TRBJ2-7, with 7 bases that match TRBD1. The germline CDR1 and CDR2 sequences are SGHVS and FQNEAQ. J was trimmed by 3 bases and V by 5 bases; bases with no gene match: 7. The CDR3 runs to 14 residues. The full variable domain, with the rest looked up from reference TRBV7-8 and TRBJ2-7, is GAGVSQSPRYKVAKRGQDVALRCDPISGHVSLFWYQQALGQGPEFLTYFQNEAQLDKSGLPSDRFFAERPEGSVSTLKIQRTQQEDSAVYLCASSHRDRVYEQYFGPGTRLTVT.

The chain links TRBV4-2 to TRBJ1-1; D perhaps matches TRBD1 (6 bases). The germline CDR1 and CDR2 sequences are LGHNA and YNFKEQ. V was cut by 4 bases and J by 0 bases, with 18 bases left in between. This CDR3 spans 17 amino acids. CDR3 protein: CASSPLPAGGMNTEAFF. DNA of the CDR3: TGTGCCAGCAGCCCCCTACCTGCGGGGGGCATGAACACTGAAGCTTTCTTT.

The chain has TRBV6-5 and TRBJ2-5; TRBD1 aligns across 11 bases. Per germline, CDR1 MNHEY and CDR2 SVGAGI. Losses at the gene ends were 7 bases for V and 2 bases for J; bases not matched to a gene: 3. The CDR3 runs to 14 residues. CDR3 loop: CASTGQGGQETQYF. Written as DNA, the CDR3 is TGTGCCAGCACGGGACAGGGGGGTCAAGAGACCCAGTACTTC.

V usage is TRBV29-1 and J usage is TRBJ2-7, with D maybe TRBD2 (6 bases). The germline V gene has CDR1 SQVTM and CDR2 ANQGSEA. Trimming cost V 4 bases and J 2 bases, with 15 bases left between them. This CDR3 spans 14 amino acids. The CDR3 DNA reads as TGCAGCGTTGGGCGGCGGGGAAACCCCTACGAGCAGTACTTC. Amino acids: CSVGRRGNPYEQYF.

The J gene is TRBJ2-7, the V gene TRBV7-6, with D maybe TRBD1 (5 bases). Germline V lookup: CDR1 SGHVS, CDR2 FNYEAQ. This CDR3 spans 14 amino acids. The ends were cut back, 4 bases at V and 6 bases at J, with 16 bases in the middle. This CDR3 is CASSSDNGAIEQYF. The CDR3 nucleotides read TGTGCCAGCAGCTCGGACAACGGAGCAATCGAGCAGTACTTC.

The chain carries TRBV7-8 and TRBJ1-2; D gene ambiguous. Germline CDR1 SGHVS, CDR2 FQNEAQ. The CDR3 extends over 12 amino acids. V lost 5 bases and J lost 6, with 10 bases in between. The DNA of the CDR3 is TGTGCCAGCAGCCCCCGGAGGGATGGCTACACCTTC. It encodes CASSPRRDGYTF.

The chain combines TRBV12-3 or TRBV12-4 with TRBJ2-7; TRBD1 matches at 8 bases. The CDR3 totals 13 residues. V was clipped by 8 bases and J by 10 bases; unmatched bases: 13. The CDR3 nucleotides read TGTGCCAGCGGCAGGGGGCAGGAGGGCGTTCAGTACTTC. Translating it yields CASGRGQEGVQYF.

The CDR3 nucleotides read TGTGCCAGCAGCTTAGCTCTACAGGGAGCCAACGAGCAGTACTTC. It translates to CASSLALQGANEQYF. The V call is TRBV11-1, the J call TRBJ2-7; D perhaps matches TRBD1 (6 bases). The length of the CDR3 is 15 residues. V lost 0 bases to trimming and J lost 5 bases, with 14 bases between them. Germline V gene lookup returns CDR1 SGHAT and CDR2 FQDESV (reference sequence).